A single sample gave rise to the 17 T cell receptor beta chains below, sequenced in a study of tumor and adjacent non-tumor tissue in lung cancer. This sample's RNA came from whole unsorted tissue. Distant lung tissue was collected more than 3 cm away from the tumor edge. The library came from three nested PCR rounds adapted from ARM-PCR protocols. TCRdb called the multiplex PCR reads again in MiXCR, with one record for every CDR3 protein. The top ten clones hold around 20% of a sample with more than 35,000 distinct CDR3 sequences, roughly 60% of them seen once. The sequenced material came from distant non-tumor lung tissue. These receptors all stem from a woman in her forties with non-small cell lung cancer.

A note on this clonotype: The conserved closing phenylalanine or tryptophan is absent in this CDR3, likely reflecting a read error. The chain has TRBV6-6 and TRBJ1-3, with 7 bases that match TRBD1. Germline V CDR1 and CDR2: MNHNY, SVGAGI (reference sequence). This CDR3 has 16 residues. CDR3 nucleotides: TGTGCCAGCAGTCCCCGACAGGGTAGGTCTGAAAACACCATATATTCT. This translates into CASSPRQGRSENTIYS.

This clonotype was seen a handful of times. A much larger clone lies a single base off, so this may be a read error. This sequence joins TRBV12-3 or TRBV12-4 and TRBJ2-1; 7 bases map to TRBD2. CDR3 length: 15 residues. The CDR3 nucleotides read TGTGCCAGCAGAAAACTAGCGAACTCCTACGATGAGCAGTTCTTC. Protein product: CASRKLANSYDEQFF.

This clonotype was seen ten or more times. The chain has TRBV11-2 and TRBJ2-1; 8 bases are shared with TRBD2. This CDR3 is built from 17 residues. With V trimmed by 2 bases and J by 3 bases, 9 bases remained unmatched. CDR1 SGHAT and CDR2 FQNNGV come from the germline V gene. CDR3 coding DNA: TGTGCCAGCAGCTTAAATCCAGCGGGAGCTGGCTACAATGAGCAGTTCTTC. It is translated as CASSLNPAGAGYNEQFF.

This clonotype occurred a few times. Written as DNA, the CDR3 is TGTGCCAGCAGCCCTCGGATATCGGGACAGGGGGACTACAATGAGCAGTTCTTC. This gives the protein CASSPRISGQGDYNEQFF. The chain couples TRBV7-9 to TRBJ2-1; 11 bases agree with TRBD1. Germline lookup yields CDR1 SEHNR and CDR2 FQNEAQ (reference sequence). The CDR3 totals 18 residues. Trimming cost V 5 bases and J 3 bases; bases outside gene matches: 12. The full variable domain, completed using reference TRBV7-9 and TRBJ2-1, is DTGVSQNPRHKITKRGQNVTFRCDPISEHNRLYWYRQTLGQGPEFLTYFQNEAQLEKSRLLSDRFSAERPKGSFSTLEIQRTEQGDSAMYLCASSPRISGQGDYNEQFFGPGTRLTVL.

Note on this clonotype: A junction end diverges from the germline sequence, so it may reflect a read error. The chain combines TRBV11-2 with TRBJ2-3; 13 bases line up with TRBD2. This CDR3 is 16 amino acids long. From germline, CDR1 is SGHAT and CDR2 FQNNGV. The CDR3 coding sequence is TGTGTCAGCAGCCCCAAGACTAGCGGGGGGCTGGATACGCAGTATTTT. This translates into CVSSPKTSGGLDTQYF.

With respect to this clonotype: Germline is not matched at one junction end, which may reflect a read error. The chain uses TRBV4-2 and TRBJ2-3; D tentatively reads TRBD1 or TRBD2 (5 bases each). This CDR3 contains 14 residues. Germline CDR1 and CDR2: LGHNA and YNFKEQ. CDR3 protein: CASSQEGTLNTRYF. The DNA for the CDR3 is TGTGCCAGCAGCCAAGAGGGGACGTTAAATACGCGGTATTTT.

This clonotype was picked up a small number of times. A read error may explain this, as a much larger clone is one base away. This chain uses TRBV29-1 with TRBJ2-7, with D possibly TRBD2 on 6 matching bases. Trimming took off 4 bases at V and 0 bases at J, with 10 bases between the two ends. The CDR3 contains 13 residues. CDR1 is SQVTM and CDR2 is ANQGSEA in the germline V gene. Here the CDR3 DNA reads TGCAGCGTTGCTAGCGTAAACTCCTACGAGCAGTACTTC. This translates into CSVASVNSYEQYF.

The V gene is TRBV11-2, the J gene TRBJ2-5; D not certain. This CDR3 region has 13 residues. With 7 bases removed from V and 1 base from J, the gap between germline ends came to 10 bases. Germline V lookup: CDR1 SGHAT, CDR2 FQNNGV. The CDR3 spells CASILSLQETQYF. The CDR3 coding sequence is TGTGCCAGCATCCTTTCTCTCCAAGAGACCCAGTACTTC.

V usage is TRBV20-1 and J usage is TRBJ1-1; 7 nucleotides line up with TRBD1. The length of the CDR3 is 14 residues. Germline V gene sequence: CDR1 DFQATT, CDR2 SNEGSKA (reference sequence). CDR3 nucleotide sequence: TGCGGTGTGACAGGGATAGGCTTGGGTACTGAAGCTTTCTTT. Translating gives CGVTGIGLGTEAFF.

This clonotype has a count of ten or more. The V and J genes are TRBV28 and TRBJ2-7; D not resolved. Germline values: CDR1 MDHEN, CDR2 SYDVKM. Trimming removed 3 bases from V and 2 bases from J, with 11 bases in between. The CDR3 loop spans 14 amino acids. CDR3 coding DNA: TGTGCCAGCAGTTTTGACGTGACCCCCTACGAGCAGTACTTC. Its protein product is CASSFDVTPYEQYF. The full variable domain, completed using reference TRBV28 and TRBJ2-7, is DVKVTQSSRYLVKRTGEKVFLECVQDMDHENMFWYRQDPGLGLRLIYFSYDVKMKEKGDIPEGYSVSREKKERFSLILESASTNQTSMYLCASSFDVTPYEQYFGPGTRLTVT.

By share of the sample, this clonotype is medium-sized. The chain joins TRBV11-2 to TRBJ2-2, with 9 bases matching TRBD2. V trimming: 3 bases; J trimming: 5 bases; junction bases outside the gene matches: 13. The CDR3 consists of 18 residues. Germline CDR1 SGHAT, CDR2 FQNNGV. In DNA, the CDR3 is TGTGCCAGCAGCTTCTCCATGGGGCTAGCGGGGCGAACCGGGGAGCTGTTTTTT. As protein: CASSFSMGLAGRTGELFF.

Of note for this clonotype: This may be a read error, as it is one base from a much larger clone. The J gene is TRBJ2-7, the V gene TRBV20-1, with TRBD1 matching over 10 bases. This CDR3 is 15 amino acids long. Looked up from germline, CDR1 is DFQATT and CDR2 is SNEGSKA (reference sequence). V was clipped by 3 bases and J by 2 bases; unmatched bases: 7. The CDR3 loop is CSARFAGQGTYEQYF. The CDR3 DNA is TGCAGTGCTAGGTTTGCGGGACAGGGGACCTACGAGCAGTACTTC.

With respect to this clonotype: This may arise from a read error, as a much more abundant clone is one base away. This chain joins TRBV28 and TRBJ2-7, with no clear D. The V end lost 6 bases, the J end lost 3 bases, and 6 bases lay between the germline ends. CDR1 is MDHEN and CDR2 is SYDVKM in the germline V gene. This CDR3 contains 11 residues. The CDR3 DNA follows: TGTGCCAGCAGACATCGCTACGAGCAGTACTTC. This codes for CASRHRYEQYF.

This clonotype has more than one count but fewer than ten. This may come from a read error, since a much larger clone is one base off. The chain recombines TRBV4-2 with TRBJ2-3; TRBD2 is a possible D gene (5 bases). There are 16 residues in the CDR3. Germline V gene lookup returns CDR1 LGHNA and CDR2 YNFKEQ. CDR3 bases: TGTGCCTGCAGCCAAGCCGGGCCCGGGATCACAGATACGCAGTATTTT. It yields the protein CACSQAGPGITDTQYF.

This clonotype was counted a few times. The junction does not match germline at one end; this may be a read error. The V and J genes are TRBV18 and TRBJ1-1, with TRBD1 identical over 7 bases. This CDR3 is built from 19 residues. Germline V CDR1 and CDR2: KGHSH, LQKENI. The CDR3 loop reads CASSPQGGAIRVLDTEAFF. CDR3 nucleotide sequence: TGCGCCAGCTCACCTCAGGGGGGCGCGATTCGGGTATTGGACACTGAAGCTTTCTTT.

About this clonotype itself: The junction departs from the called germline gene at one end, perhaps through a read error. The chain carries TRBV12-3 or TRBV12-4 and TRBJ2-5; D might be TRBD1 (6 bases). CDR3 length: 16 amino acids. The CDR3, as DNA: TGTGTCAGCAGCAGGGGTGGCGGAAGTAGTGAACAGACCCAGTACTTC. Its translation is CVSSRGGGSSEQTQYF.

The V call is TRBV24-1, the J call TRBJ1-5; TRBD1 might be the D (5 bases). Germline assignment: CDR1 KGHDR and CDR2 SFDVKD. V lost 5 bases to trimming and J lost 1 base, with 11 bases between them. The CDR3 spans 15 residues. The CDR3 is CATSARGGSNQPQHF. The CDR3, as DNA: TGTGCCACCAGTGCGAGGGGAGGCAGCAATCAGCCCCAGCATTTT.